Here is one T cell receptor beta chain with its context. This clonotype occurred many times. Its antigen has not been determined. Qualities for individual bases were not recorded, and no much larger clone is one base off. According to the study, the label for this sample's time point signals: sample taken at primary tumor resection. The donors were 65 to 85 patients from the lung TRACERx cohort who had early-stage, untreated non-small cell lung cancer. Whole RNA extracted from tumor and nontumor lung tissue, or from cryopreserved PBMC samples, was used for TCR sequencing without cell sorting. Only patients with enough RNA available from two or more tumor regions were chosen for TCR sequencing. The CDR3 sequence holds 16 residues, the cysteine and phenylalanine included. Only CDR3 DNA is held: 48 bases, read in frame from base 1. The sample belongs to a study of spatial heterogeneity in lung cancer (dated by TCRdb to between 2017 and 2020). For the study in its entirety: Beta-chain transcripts were consistently detected in greater numbers than alpha-chain transcripts, which likely reflects a higher abundance of beta-chain transcripts. In the raw uncorrected reads, each unique combination of TCR and UMI appeared more than ten times on average. In non-small cell lung cancer, the study quantitatively compared TCR alpha and beta repertoires across several tumor regions, matched nontumor lung, and blood. Nonsynonymous mutation counts, determined by whole-exome sequencing of tumor tissue, were related to TCR repertoire features. Both alpha and beta chains were TCR-sequenced in hundreds of tumor regions, under 85 matched nontumor lung samples and around 54 PBMC samples obtained at surgery. Points the paper makes about the study in general: Ubiquitous expanded tumor TCRs were found in blood more often at tumor resection than at routine follow-up. Additional single-cell paired TCR alpha and beta sequencing was considered necessary to confirm, at a functional level, the hypothesis that regional TCRs recognize regional mutations.

The library was generated by 5' RACE. The sample was run on a NextSeq 500. The TCR library protocol attached a unique molecular identifier to each TCR cDNA molecule to allow correction of PCR and sequencing errors. Under the source paper's analysis protocol: TCR identification, UMI-based error correction and CDR3 extraction were all carried out with Decombinator tools. Expanded TCRs were defined as those above a frequency of 2 per 1,000, corresponding to the top 1% of the tumor frequency distribution. Renyi diversity was computed with the R vegan package after each repertoire had been subsampled 100 times to 5,000 TCRs. To build CDR3 similarity networks, amino acid triplet string-kernel similarity was used, and CDR3s were connected when their pairwise similarity was above 0.82. In TCRdb, the public reads were trimmed at Q25 with fastp and aligned with MiXCR, with productive beta chains retained. Every entry covers one CDR3 protein and lists the most common genes and DNA from its rows. TCRdb's processing, not the study's, gives the V and J calls here. The sample table holds roughly 13,000 distinct CDR3 sequences, of which 3.5% to 4% were seen once. Together, the top ten hold 40% to 50% of the sample.

This material consisted of PBMCs, taken at surgery. The receptor was derived from a male donor with early-stage non-small cell lung cancer. The sequence links TRBV21-1 to TRBJ1-6. TRBV21-1 is a documented pseudogene. In nucleotides, the sequence is TGTGTCAGCAGCAAAGATAAGGACGCCCATAATTCACCCCTCCACTTT. This codes for CVSSKDKDAHNSPLHF.